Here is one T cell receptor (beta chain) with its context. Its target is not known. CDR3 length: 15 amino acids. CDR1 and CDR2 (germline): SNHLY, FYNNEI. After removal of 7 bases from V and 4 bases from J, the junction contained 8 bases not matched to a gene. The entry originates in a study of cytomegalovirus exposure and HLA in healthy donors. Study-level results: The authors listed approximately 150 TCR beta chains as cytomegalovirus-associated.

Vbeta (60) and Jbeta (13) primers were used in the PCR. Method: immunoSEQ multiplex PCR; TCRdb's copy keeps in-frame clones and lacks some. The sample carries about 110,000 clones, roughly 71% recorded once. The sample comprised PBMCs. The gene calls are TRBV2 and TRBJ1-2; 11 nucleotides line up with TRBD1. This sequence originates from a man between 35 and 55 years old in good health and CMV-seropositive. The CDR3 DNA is TGTGCCAGCATAGGACAGGGGGCGGCCTCCTATGGCTACACCTTC. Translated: CASIGQGAASYGYTF.